A selection of T cell receptor beta chains follows, all from one sample in a study of blood T cell repertoires in COVID-19. The table came from immunoSEQ multiplex PCR; TCRdb's copy has only in-frame clones and leaves some out. The sample carries 380,000 or so clones, 70% to 85% recorded once. Sequenced sample: peripheral blood. These receptors were obtained from a human donor with acute or convalescent COVID-19. The donor label of this sample is uncertain. The CDR3 runs from the conserved cysteine through the conserved F or W. Fields, in order: D gene, clone size, J gene, V gene, CDR3 DNA, CDR3 protein. D genes are given only for firm matches. For some rows the clone size is stated as once, few or many, or as a class when expanded; others skip it.

>TRBD1|NA|TRBJ2-7|TRBV6-6
TGTGCCAGCAGTTCCCCGGACGGGACAGGAACCTACGAGCAGTACTTC
CASSSPDGTGTYEQYF
>TRBD1|NA|TRBJ2-5|TRBV11-3
TGTGCCAGCCTCAGACAGGGCCTACAAGAGACCCAGTACTTC
CASLRQGLQETQYF
>TRBD1|once|TRBJ2-7|TRBV6-5
TGTGCCAGCAGGGGGACAGAAGACTACGAGCAGTACTTC
CASRGTEDYEQYF
>NA|NA|TRBJ1-3|TRBV30
TGTGCCTGGAGGCAGCAGGGTGCAGGAAACACCATATATTTT
CAWRQQGAGNTIYF
>TRBD1|few|TRBJ1-1|TRBV6-5
TGTGCCAGCAGGGGACAGACTGAAGCTTTCTTT
CASRGQTEAFF
>NA|few|TRBJ1-2|TRBV10-3
TGTGCCATCAGTGACAGGGCAGCTAACTATGGCTACACCTTC
CAISDRAANYGYTF
>NA|NA|TRBJ1-1|TRBV10-3
TGTGCCATCAGTGACCAGGGAGGGAACACTGAAGCTTTCTTT
CAISDQGGNTEAFF
>TRBD1|NA|TRBJ2-1|TRBV18
TGTGCCAGCTTAACCCGTGCTGACAGGGGGTTTTTTGAGCAGTTCTTC
CASLTRADRGFFEQFF
>NA|NA|TRBJ1-1|TRBV15
TGTGCCACCAGCAAAGGGAGGAACACTGAAGCTTTCTTT
CATSKGRNTEAFF
>NA|NA|TRBJ2-2|TRBV19
TGTGCCACTAGGACAGCCGGGGAGCTGTTTTTT
CATRTAGELFF
>TRBD1|NA|TRBJ1-1|TRBV7-9
TGTGCCAGCAGCTTAGGGACAGGGAAGGGGACTGAAGCTTTCTTT
CASSLGTGKGTEAFF
>TRBD2|NA|TRBJ2-7|TRBV5-5
TGTGCCAGCAGCTTGTTAGCGGGAGCGAAGATTTACGAGCAGTACTTC
CASSLLAGAKIYEQYF
>NA|NA|TRBJ2-7|TRBV19
TGTGCCAGTAAGCCCTTCCTTACAGCGGGCGAGCAGTACTTC
CASKPFLTAGEQYF
>NA|NA|TRBJ1-3|TRBV9
TGTGCCAGCAGCGTCTTAGGGGACTCTGGAAACACCATATATTTT
CASSVLGDSGNTIYF
>NA|NA|TRBJ2-3|TRBV12-2
TGTGCACGAGCCCTGCCCTGGGATACGCAGTATTTT
CARALPWDTQYF
>NA|NA|TRBJ2-7|TRBV28
TGTGCCAGCAGGTTCCGGGGCGAGCAGTACTTC
CASRFRGEQYF
>TRBD1|few|TRBJ2-7|TRBV4-1
TGCGCCAGCAGCCAACTTTCGGACAGGGTCCCCTACGAGCAGTACTTC
CASSQLSDRVPYEQYF
>NA|NA|TRBJ1-3|TRBV7-2
TGTGCCAGCAGCTTTGATGCAGGGCCCGGAAACACCATATATTTT
CASSFDAGPGNTIYF
>TRBD1|NA|TRBJ1-2|TRBV6-5
TGTGCCAGCAGTCGGACAGGGCCAAACTATGGCTACACCTTC
CASSRTGPNYGYTF
>NA|NA|TRBJ2-1|TRBV7-2
TGTGCCAGCAGCTTTAGTGCCACCTACAATGAGCAGTTCTTC
CASSFSATYNEQFF
>NA|NA|TRBJ1-1|TRBV5-1
TGCGCCAGCACGGAGCAAATGAACACTGAAGCTTTCTTT
CASTEQMNTEAFF
>NA|NA|TRBJ1-5|TRBV19
TGTGCCAGTAGGGACTTGGGGCAGCCCCAGCATTTT
CASRDLGQPQHF
>TRBD2|NA|TRBJ2-1|TRBV5-1
TGCGCCAGCAGCTCCCCGGGACAGGGGACTAGCGGGAGCGCTGAGCAGTTCTTC
CASSSPGQGTSGSAEQFF
>NA|NA|TRBJ2-5|TRBV11-3
TGTGCCAGCAGCTTCCAGTACCAAGAGACCCAGTACTTC
CASSFQYQETQYF
>NA|NA|TRBJ2-1|TRBV2
TGTGCCAGCAGTGATCGGGCTAGGAGGGTCGGGAATGAGCAGTTCTTC
CASSDRARRVGNEQFF
>TRBD2|NA|TRBJ2-1|TRBV29-1
TGCAGCGTTTTCCTTACTAGCGGGAGGGCGGGCGAGCAGTTCTTC
CSVFLTSGRAGEQFF
>NA|NA|TRBJ1-2|TRBV15
TGTGCCACCAGCAGAGTTCCCACGGCGGTCGGCTATGGCTACACCTTC
CATSRVPTAVGYGYTF
>NA|few|TRBJ1-1|TRBV7-6
TGTGCCAGCGACCCCCCGGGGAGCGTGAACACTGAAGCTTTCTTT
CASDPPGSVNTEAFF
>NA|once|TRBJ2-3|TRBV5-8
TGTGCCAGCAGCTTGGTTCGGAGGGCTACAGATACGCAGTATTTT
CASSLVRRATDTQYF
>TRBD2|NA|TRBJ2-5|TRBV25-1
TGTGCCAGCAGTGAATTAGGTAGCGGGAGGAGCTTTGGGGAGACCCAGTACTTC
CASSELGSGRSFGETQYF
>NA|NA|TRBJ2-1|TRBV9
TGTGCCAGCAGCCAGCCAGGGGGGTACAATGAGCAGTTCTTC
CASSQPGGYNEQFF
>NA|NA|TRBJ1-6|TRBV9
TGTGCCAGCAGCGTAGGAACAGCTAATTCACCCCTCCACTTT
CASSVGTANSPLHF
>NA|NA|TRBJ1-1|TRBV6-5
TGTGCCAGCACTACAGGTTGGAACACTGAAGCTTTCTTT
CASTTGWNTEAFF
>NA|NA|TRBJ2-6|TRBV4-2
TGTGCCAGCACCCTCTCCGGTGGGGCCAACGTCCTGACTTTC
CASTLSGGANVLTF
>NA|NA|TRBJ2-5|TRBV3-1/TRBV3-2
TGTGCCAGCAGCCAATCACCGGGGGGCGGGGAGACCCAGTACTTC
CASSQSPGGGETQYF
>TRBD1|NA|TRBJ1-4|TRBV29-1
TGCAGCGCCACACAGGGGCCCGGGGAAAAACTGTTTTTT
CSATQGPGEKLFF
>TRBD1|NA|TRBJ2-7|TRBV30
TGTGCCTCTACTCCCTTGGCAGGGGGTAAGTACGAGCAGTACTTC
CASTPLAGGKYEQYF
>TRBD2|NA|TRBJ2-1|TRBV11-2
TGTGCCAGCAGCTTAGGGACTAGCGGTTACAATGAGCAGTTCTTC
CASSLGTSGYNEQFF
>NA|few|TRBJ1-4|TRBV18
TGTGCCAGCTCACCACCGGGGAGCGAAAAACTGTTTTTT
CASSPPGSEKLFF
>TRBD2|NA|TRBJ2-1|TRBV27
TGTGCCAGCAGCCTAGGACTAGACCCCTACAATGAGCAGTTCTTC
CASSLGLDPYNEQFF